The present entry profiles one T cell receptor beta chain with its context. Original handling: Nucleated cell counts were estimated from reference gene primer amplification. Profiled with immunoSEQ multiplex PCR; TCRdb holds only in-frame clones, not every one. The DNA was the basis for D and trimming; V, J and clone size are from that table. The sample shows 270,000 or so clones, approximately 90% of them seen only once. This sample stems from a study of blood T cell repertoires in COVID-19. The CDR3 consists of 17 residues. Losses at the gene ends were 5 bases for V and 3 bases for J; bases not matched to a gene: 9. Germline V gene lookup returns CDR1 SGHDN and CDR2 FVKESK.

Sequenced: PBMCs or T cells enriched from blood (not recorded which). The chain links TRBV14 to TRBJ2-5, with 13 bases matching TRBD2. The TCR comes from a woman aged 35 to 49 with acute COVID-19. CDR3 sequence: CASSIQRTSGGKETQYF. CDR3 DNA sequence: TGTGCCAGCAGCATACAGAGGACTAGCGGGGGCAAAGAGACCCAGTACTTC.